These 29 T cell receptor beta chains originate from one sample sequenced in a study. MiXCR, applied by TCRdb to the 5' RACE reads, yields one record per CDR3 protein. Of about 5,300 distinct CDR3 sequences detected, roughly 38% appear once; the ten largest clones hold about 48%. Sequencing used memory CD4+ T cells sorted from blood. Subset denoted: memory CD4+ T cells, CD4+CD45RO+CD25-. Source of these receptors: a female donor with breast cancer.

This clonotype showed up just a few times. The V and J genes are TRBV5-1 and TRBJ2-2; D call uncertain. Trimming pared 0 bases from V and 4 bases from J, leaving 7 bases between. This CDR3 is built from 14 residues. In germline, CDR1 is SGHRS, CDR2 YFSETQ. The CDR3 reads CASSLDEFTGELFF. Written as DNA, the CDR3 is TGCGCCAGCAGCTTGGATGAATTCACCGGGGAGCTGTTTTTT.

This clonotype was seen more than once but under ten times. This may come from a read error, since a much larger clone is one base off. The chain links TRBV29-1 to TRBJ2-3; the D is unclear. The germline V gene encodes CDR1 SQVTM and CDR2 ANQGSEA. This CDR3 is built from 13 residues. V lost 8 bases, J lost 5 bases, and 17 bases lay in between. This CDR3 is CSPRVGSGDTQYF. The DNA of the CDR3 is TGCAGCCCCCGGGTGGGGTCCGGAGATACGCAGTATTTT.

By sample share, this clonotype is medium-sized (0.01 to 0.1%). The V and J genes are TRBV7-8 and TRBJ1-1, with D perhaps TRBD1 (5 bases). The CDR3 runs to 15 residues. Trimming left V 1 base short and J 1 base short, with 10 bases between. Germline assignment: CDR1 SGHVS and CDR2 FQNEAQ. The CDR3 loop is CASSLGQGQNTEAFF. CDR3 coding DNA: TGTGCCAGCAGCTTAGGGCAGGGCCAGAACACTGAAGCTTTCTTT.

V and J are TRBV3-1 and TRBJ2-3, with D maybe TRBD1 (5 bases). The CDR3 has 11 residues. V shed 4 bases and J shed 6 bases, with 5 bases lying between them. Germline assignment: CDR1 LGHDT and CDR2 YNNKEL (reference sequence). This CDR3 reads CASSRQDTQYF. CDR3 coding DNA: TGTGCCAGCAGCCGACAGGATACGCAGTATTTT.

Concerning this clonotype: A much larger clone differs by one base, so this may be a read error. CDR3 DNA sequence: TGTGCCAGCAGCTTACGCAACAGCTCCTACAATGAGCAGTTCTTC. Its protein is CASSLRNSSYNEQFF. This chain links TRBV7-2 with TRBJ2-1; D is undetermined. The V gene lost 2 bases and the J gene lost 0 bases, with 8 bases spanning the gap. The germline gives CDR1 SGHTA, CDR2 FQGNSA. The CDR3 runs 15 residues.

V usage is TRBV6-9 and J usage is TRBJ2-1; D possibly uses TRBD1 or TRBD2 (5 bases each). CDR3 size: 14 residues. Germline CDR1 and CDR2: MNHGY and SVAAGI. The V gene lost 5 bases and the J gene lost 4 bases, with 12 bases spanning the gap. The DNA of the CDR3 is TGTGCCAGCAGTCGGGACGGCCCTTACAATGAGCAGTTCTTC. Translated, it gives CASSRDGPYNEQFF.

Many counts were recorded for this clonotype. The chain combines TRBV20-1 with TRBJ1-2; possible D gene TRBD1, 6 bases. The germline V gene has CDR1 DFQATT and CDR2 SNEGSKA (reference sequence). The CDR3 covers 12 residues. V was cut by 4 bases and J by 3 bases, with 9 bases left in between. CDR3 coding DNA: TGCAGTGCTATCAGGGGAGACTATGGCTACACCTTC. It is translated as CSAIRGDYGYTF.

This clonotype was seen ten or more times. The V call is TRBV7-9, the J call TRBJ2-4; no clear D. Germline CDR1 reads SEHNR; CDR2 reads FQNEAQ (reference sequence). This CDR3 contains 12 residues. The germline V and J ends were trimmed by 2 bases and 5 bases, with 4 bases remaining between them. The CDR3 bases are TGTGCCAGCAGCTTACCCCAAAACATTCAGTACTTC. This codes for CASSLPQNIQYF.

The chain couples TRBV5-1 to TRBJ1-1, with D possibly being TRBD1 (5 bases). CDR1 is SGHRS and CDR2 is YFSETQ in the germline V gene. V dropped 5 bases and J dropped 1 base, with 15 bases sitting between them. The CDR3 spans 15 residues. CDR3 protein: CASRTPGTANTEAFF. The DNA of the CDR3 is TGCGCCAGCAGGACCCCCGGGACGGCGAACACTGAAGCTTTCTTT.

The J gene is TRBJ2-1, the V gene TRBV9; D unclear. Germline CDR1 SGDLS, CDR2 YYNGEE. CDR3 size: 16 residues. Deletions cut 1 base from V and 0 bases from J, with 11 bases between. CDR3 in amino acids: CASSVTSAYSYNEQFF. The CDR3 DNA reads TGTGCCAGCAGCGTAACGAGCGCTTACTCCTACAATGAGCAGTTCTTC.

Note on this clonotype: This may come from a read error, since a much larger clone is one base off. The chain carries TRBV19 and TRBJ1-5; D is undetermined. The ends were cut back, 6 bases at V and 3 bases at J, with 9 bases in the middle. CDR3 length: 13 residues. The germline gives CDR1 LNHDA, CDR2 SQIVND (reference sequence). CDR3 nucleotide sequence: TGTGCCAGTAGAATCCAGGTCAATCAGCCCCAGCATTTT. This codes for CASRIQVNQPQHF.

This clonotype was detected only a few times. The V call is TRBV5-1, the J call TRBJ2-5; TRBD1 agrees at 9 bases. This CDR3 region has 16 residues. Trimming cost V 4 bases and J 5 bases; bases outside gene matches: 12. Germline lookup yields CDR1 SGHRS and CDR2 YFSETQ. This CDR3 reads CASSSRTGGAEETQYF. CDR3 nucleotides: TGCGCCAGCAGCAGCCGAACAGGGGGCGCGGAGGAGACCCAGTACTTC.

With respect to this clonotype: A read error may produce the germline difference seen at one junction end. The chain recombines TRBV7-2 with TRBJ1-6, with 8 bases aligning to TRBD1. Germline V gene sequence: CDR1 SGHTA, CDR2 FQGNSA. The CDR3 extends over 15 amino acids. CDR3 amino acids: CASGSWTGNNSPLHF. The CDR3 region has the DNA TGCGCCAGCGGCTCATGGACAGGGAACAATTCACCCCTCCACTTT.

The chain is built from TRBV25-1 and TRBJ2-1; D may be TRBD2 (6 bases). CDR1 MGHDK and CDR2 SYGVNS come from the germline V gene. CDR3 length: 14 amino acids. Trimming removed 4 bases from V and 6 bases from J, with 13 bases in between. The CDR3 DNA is TGTGCCAGCAGTGGCGCGACTAGGAGCAATGAGCAGTTCTTC. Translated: CASSGATRSNEQFF.

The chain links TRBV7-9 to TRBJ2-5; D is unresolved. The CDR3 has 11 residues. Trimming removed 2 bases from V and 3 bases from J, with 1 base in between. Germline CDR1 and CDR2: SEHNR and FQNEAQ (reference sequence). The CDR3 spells CASSLKETQYF. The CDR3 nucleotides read TGTGCCAGCAGCTTAAAAGAGACCCAGTACTTC.

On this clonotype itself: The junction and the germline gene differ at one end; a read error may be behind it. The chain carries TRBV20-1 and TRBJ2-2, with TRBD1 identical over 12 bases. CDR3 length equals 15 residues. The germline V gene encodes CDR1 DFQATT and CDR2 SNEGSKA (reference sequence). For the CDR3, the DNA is TGCTGTGCTAGATCGGGACAGGGGGCGGAAGGGGAGCTGTTTTTT. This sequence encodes CCARSGQGAEGELFF.

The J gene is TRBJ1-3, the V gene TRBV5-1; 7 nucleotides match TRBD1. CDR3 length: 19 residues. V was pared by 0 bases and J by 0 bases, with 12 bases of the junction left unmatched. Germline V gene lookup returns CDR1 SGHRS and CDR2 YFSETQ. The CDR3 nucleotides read TGCGCCAGCAGCTTGGAACCGGGACAGAGGGCCGACTCTGGAAACACCATATATTTT. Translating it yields CASSLEPGQRADSGNTIYF.

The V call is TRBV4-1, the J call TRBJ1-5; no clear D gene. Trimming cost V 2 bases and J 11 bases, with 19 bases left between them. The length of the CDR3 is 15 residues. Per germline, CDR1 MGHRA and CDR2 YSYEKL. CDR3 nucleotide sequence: TGCGCCAGCAGCCAATACGGCCAGGCGAGAGAAGCCCAGCATTTT. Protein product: CASSQYGQAREAQHF.

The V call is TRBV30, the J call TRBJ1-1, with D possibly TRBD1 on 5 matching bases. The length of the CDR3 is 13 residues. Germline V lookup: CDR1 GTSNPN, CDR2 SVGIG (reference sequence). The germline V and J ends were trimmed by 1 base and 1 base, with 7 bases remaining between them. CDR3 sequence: CAWSAGGNTEAFF. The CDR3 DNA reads TGTGCCTGGAGTGCCGGGGGGAACACTGAAGCTTTCTTT.

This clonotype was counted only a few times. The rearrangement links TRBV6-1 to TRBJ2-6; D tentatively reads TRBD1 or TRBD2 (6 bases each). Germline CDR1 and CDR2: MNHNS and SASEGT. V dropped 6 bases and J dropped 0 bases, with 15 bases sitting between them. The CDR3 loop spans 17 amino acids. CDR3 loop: CASRGHGRDSGANVLTF. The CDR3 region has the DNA TGTGCCAGCAGGGGACATGGGCGGGACTCTGGGGCCAACGTCCTGACTTTC.

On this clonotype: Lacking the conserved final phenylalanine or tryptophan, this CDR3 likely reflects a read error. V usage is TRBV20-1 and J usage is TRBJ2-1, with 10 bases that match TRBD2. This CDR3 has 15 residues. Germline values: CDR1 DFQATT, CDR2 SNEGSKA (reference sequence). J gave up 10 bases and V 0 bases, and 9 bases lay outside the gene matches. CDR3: CSARDERGGRYEQFC. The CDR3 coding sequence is TGCAGTGCTAGAGATGAGCGGGGGGGTAGGTACGAGCAGTTCTGC.

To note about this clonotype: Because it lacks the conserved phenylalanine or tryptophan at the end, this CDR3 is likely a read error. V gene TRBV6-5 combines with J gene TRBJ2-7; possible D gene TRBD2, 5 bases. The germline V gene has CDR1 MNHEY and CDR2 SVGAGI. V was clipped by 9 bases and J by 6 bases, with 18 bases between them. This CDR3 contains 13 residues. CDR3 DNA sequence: TGTGCCAGTCGGGGTTACCATCTACCCGAGCAGTACTCC. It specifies CASRGYHLPEQYS.

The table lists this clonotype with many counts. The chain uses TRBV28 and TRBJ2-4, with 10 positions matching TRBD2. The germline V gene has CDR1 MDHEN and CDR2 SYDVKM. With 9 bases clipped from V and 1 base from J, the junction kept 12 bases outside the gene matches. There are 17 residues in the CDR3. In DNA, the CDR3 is TGTGCCAGTAGAGAAGCGGGACTAGCGAATGCCAAAAACATTCAGTACTTC. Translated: CASREAGLANAKNIQYF. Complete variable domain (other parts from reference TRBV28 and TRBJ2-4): DVKVTQSSRYLVKRTGEKVFLECVQDMDHENMFWYRQDPGLGLRLIYFSYDVKMKEKGDIPEGYSVSREKKERFSLILESASTNQTSMYLCASREAGLANAKNIQYFGAGTRLSVL.

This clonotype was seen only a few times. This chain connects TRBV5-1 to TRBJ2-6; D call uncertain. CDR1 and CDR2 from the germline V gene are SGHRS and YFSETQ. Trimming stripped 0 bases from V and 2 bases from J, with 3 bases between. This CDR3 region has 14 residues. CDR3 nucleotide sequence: TGCGCCAGCAGCTTGGCTGCTGGGGCCAACGTCCTGACTTTC. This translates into CASSLAAGANVLTF. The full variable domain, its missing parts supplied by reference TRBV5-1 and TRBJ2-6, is KAGVTQTPRYLIKTRGQQVTLSCSPISGHRSVSWYQQTPGQGLQFLFEYFSETQRNKGNFPGRFSGRQFSNSRSEMNVSTLELGDSALYLCASSLAAGANVLTFGAGSRLTVL.

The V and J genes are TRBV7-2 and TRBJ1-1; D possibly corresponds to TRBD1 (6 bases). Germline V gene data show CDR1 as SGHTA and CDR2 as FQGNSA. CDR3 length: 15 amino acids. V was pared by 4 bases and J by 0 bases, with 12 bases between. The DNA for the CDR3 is TGTGCCAGCAGCTCCGCCGGGACACTGAACACTGAAGCTTTCTTT. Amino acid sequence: CASSSAGTLNTEAFF.

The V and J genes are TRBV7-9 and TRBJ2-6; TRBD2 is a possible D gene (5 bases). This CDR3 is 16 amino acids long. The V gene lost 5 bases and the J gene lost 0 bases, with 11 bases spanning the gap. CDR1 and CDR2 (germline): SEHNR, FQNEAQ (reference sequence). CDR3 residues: CASSPGRGSGANVLTF. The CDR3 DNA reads TGTGCCAGCAGCCCAGGACGGGGCTCTGGGGCCAACGTCCTGACTTTC.

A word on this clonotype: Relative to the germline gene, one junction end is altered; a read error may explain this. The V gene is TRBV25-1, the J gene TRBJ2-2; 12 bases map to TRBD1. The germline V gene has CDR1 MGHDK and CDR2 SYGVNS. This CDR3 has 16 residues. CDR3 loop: CASSLGTGGITRELFF. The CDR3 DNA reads TGTGCCAGCAGCTTAGGGACAGGGGGCATCACCAGGGAGCTGTTTTTT.

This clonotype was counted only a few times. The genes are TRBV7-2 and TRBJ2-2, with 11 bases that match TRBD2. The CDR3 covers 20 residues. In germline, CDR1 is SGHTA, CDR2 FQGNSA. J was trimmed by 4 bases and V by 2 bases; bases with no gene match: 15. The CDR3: CASSLRTSGRVGRGTGELFF. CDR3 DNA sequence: TGTGCCAGCAGCTTAAGAACTAGCGGGAGAGTAGGTCGGGGCACCGGGGAGCTGTTTTTT. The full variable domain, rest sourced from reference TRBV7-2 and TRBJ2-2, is GAGVSQSPSNKVTEKGKDVELRCDPISGHTALYWYRQSLGQGLEFLIYFQGNSAPDKSGLPSDRFSAERTGGSVSTLTIQRTQQEDSAVYLCASSLRTSGRVGRGTGELFFGEGSRLTVL.

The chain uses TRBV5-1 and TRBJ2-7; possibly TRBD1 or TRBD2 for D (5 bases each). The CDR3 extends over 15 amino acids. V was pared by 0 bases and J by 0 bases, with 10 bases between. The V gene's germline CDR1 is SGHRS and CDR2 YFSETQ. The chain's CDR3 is CASSLVPGASYEQYF. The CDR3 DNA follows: TGCGCCAGCAGCTTGGTCCCCGGGGCCTCCTACGAGCAGTACTTC.